The present T cell receptor (beta chain) was sequenced within a study of regulatory T cells in long-lasting Graves disease. About the research overall: Newly diagnosed Graves' patients had taken antithyroid drugs under 3 months.

V was pared by 5 bases and J by 7 bases, with 3 bases of the junction left unmatched. This CDR3 contains 12 residues. Germline assignment: CDR1 SNHLY and CDR2 FYNNEI. Building the TCR beta libraries relied on iRepertoire HTBI primers, and CDR3 regions underwent Arm-PCR. TCRdb used MiXCR to reprocess the multiplex PCR reads, holding one entry per CDR3 protein. The sample contains 440,000 or so distinct CDR3 sequences, about a sixth of which appear only once. Time point of the sample: newly diagnosed GD, antithyroid drugs for less than 3 months. PBMC RNA served as the TCR library source. This clonotype was counted many times. These data were also filed under a second study, of T cells in Graves' hyperthyroidism and ophthalmopathy. That report adds: An initial round of RT-PCR targeting the TCR CDR3 relied on the HTBI primer set. Ophthalmopathy was model-predicted a median approximately six months pre-onset.

The specimen was peripheral blood mononuclear cells (PBMCs), collected at new diagnosis, from a patient treated with antithyroid drugs. This clonotype was obtained from a woman aged 25 to 39 with Graves disease. This chain uses TRBV2 with TRBJ1-2; TRBD1 aligns across 8 bases. Here the CDR3 reads CASSRDRGGYTF. Here the CDR3 DNA reads TGTGCCAGCAGTAGAGACAGGGGTGGCTACACCTTC.